This TCR beta chain was sequenced for a study of cytomegalovirus exposure and HLA in healthy donors. Vbeta (60) and Jbeta (13) primers were used in the PCR. Repertoires were generated with immunoSEQ multiplex PCR, while TCRdb's copy carries only in-frame clones and drops some. The sample consists of 45,000 to 65,000 clones, more than 60% of them appearing once. Of note for this clone: Its antigen is unidentified.

The CDR3 has 14 amino acids. V shed 4 bases, J shed 4 bases, and the junction held 7 bases outside the gene matches. Germline V lookup: CDR1 GTSNPN, CDR2 SVGIG (reference sequence). Study-level results: A further, later analysis showed that HLA-associated TCR beta chains (compared with equally common others) were more clonally expanded. In vitro work confirmed that a few CMV-associated chains recognize CMV antigens.

The gene calls are TRBV30 and TRBJ1-2; 9 nucleotides agree with TRBD1. Source material: PBMCs. The receptor was derived from a woman in her thirties or forties in good health and CMV-seropositive. This CDR3 is CAWMWGQGAYGYTF. The CDR3 nucleotides read TGTGCCTGGATGTGGGGACAGGGTGCCTATGGCTACACCTTC. Supplemented by reference TRBV30 and TRBJ1-2, the full variable domain reads SQTIHQWPATLVQPVGSPLSLECTVEGTSNPNLYWYRQAAGRGLQLLFYSVGIGQISSEVPQNLSASRPQDRQFILSSKKLLLSDSGFYLCAWMWGQGAYGYTFGSGTRLTVV.